This TCR beta chain was recovered during a study of tissue T cells after allogeneic stem cell transplantation. CDR1 and CDR2 (germline): KGHPV, FQNQEV (reference sequence). This CDR3 contains 13 residues. The germline V and J ends were trimmed by 2 bases and 0 bases, with 5 bases remaining between them. Described time point: mouse harvest day 14 after allogeneic transplant. Mouse grafts combined 10^7 T-cell-depleted bone marrow cells with 10^6 splenic CD5+ T cells. Study-level results: This small cohort was clinically heterogeneous, and sampling depth was a limitation. In patients and mice, blood and spleen missed much of tissue repertoire.

This clone was counted between two and nine times. Its antigen is not known. Genes and germline come from the mouse. The read stops 1 residue short of the end of the CDR3; the missing end is completed from the germline J gene. Sequencing of TCRbeta CDR3 at survey depth gave sequences and template counts. TCRdb's copy holds only in-frame clones and misses some; the assay was immunoSEQ multiplex PCR. The profile covers approximately 3,000 clones, with roughly 50% appearing a single time and 20% to 25% taken by the ten largest. The chain employs TRBV26 and TRBJ2-7; the D is unclear. The material sequenced was gut tissue. The TCR sequence derives from a female BALB/c mouse given C57BL/6 T cells with graft-versus-host disease after an allogeneic hematopoietic cell transplant. The CDR3 region is CASSLAGSYEQYF. The part of the CDR3 DNA that was read is TGTGCCAGCAGTCTGGCAGGCTCCTATGAACAGTAC.